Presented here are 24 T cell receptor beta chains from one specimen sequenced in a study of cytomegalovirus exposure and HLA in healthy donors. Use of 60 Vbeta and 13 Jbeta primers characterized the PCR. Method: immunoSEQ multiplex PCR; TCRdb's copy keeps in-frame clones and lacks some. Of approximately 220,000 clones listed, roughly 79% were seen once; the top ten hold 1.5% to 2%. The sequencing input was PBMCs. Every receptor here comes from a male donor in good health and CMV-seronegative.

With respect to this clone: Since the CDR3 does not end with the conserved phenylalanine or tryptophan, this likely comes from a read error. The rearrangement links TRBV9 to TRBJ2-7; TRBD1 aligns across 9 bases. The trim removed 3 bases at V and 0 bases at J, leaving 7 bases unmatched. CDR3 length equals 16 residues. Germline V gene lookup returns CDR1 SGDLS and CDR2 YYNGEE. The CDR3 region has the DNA TGTGCCAGCAGCGCCCGGGGACAGGGAAACTCCTACGAGCAGTACCTC. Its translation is CASSARGQGNSYEQYL.

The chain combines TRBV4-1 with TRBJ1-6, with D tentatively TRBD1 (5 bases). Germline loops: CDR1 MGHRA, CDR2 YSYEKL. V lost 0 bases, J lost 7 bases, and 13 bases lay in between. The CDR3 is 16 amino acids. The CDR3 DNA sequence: TGCGCCAGCAGCCAAGAAAGTGGCAGGACAAATTCACCCCTCCACTTT. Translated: CASSQESGRTNSPLHF.

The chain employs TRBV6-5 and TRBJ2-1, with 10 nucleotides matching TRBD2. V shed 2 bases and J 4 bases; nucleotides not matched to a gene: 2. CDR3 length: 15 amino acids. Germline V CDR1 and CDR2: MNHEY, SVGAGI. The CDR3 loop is CASSYKREGYNEQFF. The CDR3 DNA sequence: TGTGCCAGCAGTTACAAGCGGGAGGGATACAATGAGCAGTTCTTC.

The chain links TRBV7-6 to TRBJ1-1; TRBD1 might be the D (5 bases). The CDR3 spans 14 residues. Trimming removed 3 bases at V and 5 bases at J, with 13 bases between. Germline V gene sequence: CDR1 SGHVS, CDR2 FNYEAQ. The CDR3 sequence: CASSFGGVATEAFF. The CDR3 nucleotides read TGTGCCAGCAGCTTTGGAGGGGTGGCGACTGAAGCTTTCTTT.

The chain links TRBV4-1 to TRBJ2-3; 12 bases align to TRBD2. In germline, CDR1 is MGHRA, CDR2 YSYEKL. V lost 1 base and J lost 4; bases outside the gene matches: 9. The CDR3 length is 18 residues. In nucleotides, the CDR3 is TGCGCCAGCAGCCAAGTGGCTAGCGGGAGGGCTCGTTCAGATACGCAGTATTTT. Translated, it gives CASSQVASGRARSDTQYF.

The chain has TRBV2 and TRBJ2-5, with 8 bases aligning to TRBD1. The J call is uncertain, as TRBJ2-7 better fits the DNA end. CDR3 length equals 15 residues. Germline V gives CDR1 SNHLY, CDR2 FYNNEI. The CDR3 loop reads CASRVSGTGVYEQYF. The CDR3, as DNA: TGTGCCAGCAGAGTTTCCGGGACAGGAGTCTACGAGCAGTACTTC.

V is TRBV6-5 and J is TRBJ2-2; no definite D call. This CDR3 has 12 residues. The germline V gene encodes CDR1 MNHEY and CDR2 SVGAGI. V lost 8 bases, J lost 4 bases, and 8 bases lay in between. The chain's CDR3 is CASSRSTGELFF. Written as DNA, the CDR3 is TGTGCCAGCTCCAGATCCACCGGGGAGCTGTTTTTT.

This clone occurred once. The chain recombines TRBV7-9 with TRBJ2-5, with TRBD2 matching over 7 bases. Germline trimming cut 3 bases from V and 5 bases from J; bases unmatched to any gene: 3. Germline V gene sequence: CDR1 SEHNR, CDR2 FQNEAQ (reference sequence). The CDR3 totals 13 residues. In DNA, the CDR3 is TGTGCCAGCAGCTTCGCGGGGGATGAGACCCAGTACTTC. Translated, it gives CASSFAGDETQYF.

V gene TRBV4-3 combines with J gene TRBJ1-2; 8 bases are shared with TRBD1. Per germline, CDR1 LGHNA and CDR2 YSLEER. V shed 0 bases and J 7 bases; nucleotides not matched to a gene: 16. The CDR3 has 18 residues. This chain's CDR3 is CASSQDLGQGARFGGYTF. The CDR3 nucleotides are TGCGCCAGCAGCCAAGATCTCGGGCAGGGGGCTCGATTCGGTGGCTACACCTTC.

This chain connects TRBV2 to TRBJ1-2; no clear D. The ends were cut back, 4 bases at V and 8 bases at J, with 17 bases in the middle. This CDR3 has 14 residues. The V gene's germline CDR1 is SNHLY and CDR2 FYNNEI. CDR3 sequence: CASSVRRTREGYTF. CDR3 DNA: TGTGCCAGCAGTGTTCGGCGGACTAGAGAAGGCTACACCTTC.

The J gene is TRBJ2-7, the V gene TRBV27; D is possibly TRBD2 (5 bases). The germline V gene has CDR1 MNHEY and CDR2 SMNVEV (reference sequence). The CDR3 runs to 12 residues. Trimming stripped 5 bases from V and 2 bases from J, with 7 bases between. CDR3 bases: TGTGCCAGCAGTACGGGGACCTACGAGCAGTACTTC. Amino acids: CASSTGTYEQYF.

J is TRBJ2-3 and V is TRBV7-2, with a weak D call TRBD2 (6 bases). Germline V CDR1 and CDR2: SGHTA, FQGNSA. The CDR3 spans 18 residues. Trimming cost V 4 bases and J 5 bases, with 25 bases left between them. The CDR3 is CASSYSGLTNPPGDTQYF. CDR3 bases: TGTGCCAGCAGCTATTCGGGACTGACTAATCCCCCCGGAGATACGCAGTATTTT.

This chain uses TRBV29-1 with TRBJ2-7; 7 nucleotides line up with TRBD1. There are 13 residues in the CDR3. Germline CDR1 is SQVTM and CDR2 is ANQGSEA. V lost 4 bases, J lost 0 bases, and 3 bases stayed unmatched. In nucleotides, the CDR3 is TGCAGCGTTGGCAGGGGGAGCTCCTACGAGCAGTACTTC. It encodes CSVGRGSSYEQYF.

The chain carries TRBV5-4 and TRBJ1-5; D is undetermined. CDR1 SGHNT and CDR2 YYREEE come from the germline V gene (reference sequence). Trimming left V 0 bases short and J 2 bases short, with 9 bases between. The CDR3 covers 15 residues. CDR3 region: CASSLGGQRNQPQHF. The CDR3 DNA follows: TGTGCCAGCAGCTTGGGCGGGCAGCGCAATCAGCCCCAGCATTTT.

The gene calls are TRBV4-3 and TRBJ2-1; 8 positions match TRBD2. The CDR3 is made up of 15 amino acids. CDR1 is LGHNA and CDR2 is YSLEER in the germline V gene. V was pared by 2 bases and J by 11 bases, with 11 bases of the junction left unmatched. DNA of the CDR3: TGCGCCAGCAGCCAACAGGGTTTCGGGGGGGATAAGCAGTTCTTC. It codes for CASSQQGFGGDKQFF.

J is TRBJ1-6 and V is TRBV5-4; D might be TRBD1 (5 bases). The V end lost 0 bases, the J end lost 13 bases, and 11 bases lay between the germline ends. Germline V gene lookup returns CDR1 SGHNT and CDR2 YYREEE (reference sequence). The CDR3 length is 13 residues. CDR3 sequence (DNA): TGTGCCAGCAGCTTGGAGGGGAACGGCCCCCTCCACTTT. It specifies CASSLEGNGPLHF.

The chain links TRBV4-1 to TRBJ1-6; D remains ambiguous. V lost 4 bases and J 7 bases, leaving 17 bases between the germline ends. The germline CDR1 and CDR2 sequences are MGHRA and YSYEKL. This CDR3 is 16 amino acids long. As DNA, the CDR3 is TGCGCCAGCAGCCTCAAACGGTGGATGGAGAATTCACCCCTCCACTTT. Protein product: CASSLKRWMENSPLHF.

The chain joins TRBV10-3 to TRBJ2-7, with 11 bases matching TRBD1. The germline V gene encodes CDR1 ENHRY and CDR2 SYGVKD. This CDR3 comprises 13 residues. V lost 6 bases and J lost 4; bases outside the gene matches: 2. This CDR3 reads CAIRDRGLYEQYF. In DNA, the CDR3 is TGTGCCATCAGGGACAGGGGGCTGTACGAGCAGTACTTC.

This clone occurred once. The DNA for the CDR3 is TGTGCCAGCAGTTTGAGGGCCCACTACGAGCAGTACTTC. It yields the protein CASSLRAHYEQYF. This chain connects TRBV6-1 to TRBJ2-7, with D perhaps matching TRBD2 (5 bases). CDR1 MNHNS and CDR2 SASEGT come from the germline V gene. The CDR3 runs 13 residues. The ends were cut back, 5 bases at V and 3 bases at J, with 11 bases in the middle.

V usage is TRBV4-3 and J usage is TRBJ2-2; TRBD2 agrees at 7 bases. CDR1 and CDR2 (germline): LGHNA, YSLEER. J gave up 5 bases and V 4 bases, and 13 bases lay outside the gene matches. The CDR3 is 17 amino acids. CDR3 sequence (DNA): TGCGCCAGCAGCCGGATCCTTGGGAGGGGCGAGACCGGGGAGCTGTTTTTT. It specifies CASSRILGRGETGELFF.

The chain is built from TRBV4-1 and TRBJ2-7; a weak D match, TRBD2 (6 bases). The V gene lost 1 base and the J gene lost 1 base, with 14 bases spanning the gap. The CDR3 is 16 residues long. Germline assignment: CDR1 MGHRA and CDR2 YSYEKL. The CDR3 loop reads CASSQGRGTSSYEQYF. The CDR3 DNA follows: TGCGCCAGCAGCCAAGGGCGGGGCACCAGTTCCTACGAGCAGTACTTC.

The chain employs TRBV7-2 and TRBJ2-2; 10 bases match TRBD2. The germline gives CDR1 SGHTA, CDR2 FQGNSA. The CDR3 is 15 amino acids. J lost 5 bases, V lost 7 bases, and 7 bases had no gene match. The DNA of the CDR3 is TGTGCCAGCACCCGACCGACTAGCGGGACCGGGGAGCTGTTTTTT. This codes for CASTRPTSGTGELFF.

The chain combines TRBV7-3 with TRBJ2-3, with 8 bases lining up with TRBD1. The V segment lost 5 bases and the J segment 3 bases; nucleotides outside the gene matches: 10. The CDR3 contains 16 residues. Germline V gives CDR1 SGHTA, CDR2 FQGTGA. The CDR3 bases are TGTGCCAGCAGCCAGCTGCCGGGACAGGCAACAGATACGCAGTATTTT. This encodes CASSQLPGQATDTQYF. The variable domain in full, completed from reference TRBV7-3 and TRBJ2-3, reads GAGVSQTPSNKVTEKGKYVELRCDPISGHTALYWYRQSLGQGPEFLIYFQGTGAADDSGLPNDRFFAVRPEGSVSTLKIQRTERGDSAVYLCASSQLPGQATDTQYFGPGTRLTVL.

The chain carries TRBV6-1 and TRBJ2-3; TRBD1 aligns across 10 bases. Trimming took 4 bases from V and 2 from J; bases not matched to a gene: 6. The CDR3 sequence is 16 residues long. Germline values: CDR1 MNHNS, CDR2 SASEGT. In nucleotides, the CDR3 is TGTGCCAGCAGTGCCGGGACAGGGGCCCTCACAGATACGCAGTATTTT. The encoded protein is CASSAGTGALTDTQYF.